This TCR beta chain appears in the sequencing data of a study of T cell responses to AZD1222 COVID-19 vaccine. Broader study findings: Recipients of AZD1222 seropositive at baseline numbered only five or six.

About this clone: The antigen is undetermined.

Assay: immunoSEQ multiplex PCR; the TCRdb copy retains only in-frame clones and omits some. The top ten clones hold 1.5% to 2% of a sample with approximately 150,000 clones, 75% to 90% of them seen once. Here the sequenced sample was peripheral blood, taken on day 0 of AZD1222 vaccination. This TCR came from an adult in good health.

The CDR3 loop reads CASTSRREAQPQHF. The CDR3 DNA is TGTGCCAGTACCTCACGTCGGGAGGCTCAGCCCCAGCATTTT. The chain has TRBV19 and TRBJ1-5; D uncertain. This CDR3 is built from 14 residues. The germline V and J ends were trimmed by 7 bases and 6 bases, with 16 bases remaining between them. CDR1 and CDR2 from the germline V gene are LNHDA and SQIVND (reference sequence).